The 12 T cell receptor beta chains reported below all come from one sample, sequenced in a study of blood T cell repertoires in COVID-19. The data were produced by immunoSEQ multiplex PCR, yet TCRdb's version contains in-frame clones alone and is incomplete. This table has 200,000 to 300,000 clones, 85% appearing once. Sequenced: PBMCs or T cells enriched from blood (not recorded which). These receptors came from a woman in her forties or fifties with acute COVID-19.

The V gene is TRBV30, the J gene TRBJ1-6, with a tentative D call TRBD1 (6 bases). The CDR3 loop spans 14 amino acids. V gave up 0 bases and J gave up 11 bases, with 14 bases separating them. CDR1 and CDR2 (germline): GTSNPN, SVGIG (reference sequence). The CDR3 region has the DNA TGTGCCTGGAGTGTAACAGGGCCTAGTCCACCCCTCCACTTT. Residues: CAWSVTGPSPPLHF.

The gene calls are TRBV10-3 and TRBJ2-1; TRBD1 might be the D (6 bases). The germline V gene has CDR1 ENHRY and CDR2 SYGVKD. Trimming cost V 0 bases and J 7 bases, with 10 bases left between them. This CDR3 region has 14 residues. The CDR3 region is CAISESLGANEQFF. The CDR3 DNA follows: TGTGCCATCAGTGAGTCGCTGGGGGCGAATGAGCAGTTCTTC.

The chain carries TRBV6-1 and TRBJ2-3; 7 nucleotides line up with TRBD1. There are 13 residues in the CDR3. Germline trimming cut 2 bases from V and 13 bases from J; bases unmatched to any gene: 9. Germline CDR1 reads MNHNS; CDR2 reads SASEGT. Here the CDR3 reads CASSETDRLFEYF. The CDR3 region has the DNA TGTGCCAGCAGTGAAACGGACAGGTTGTTTGAGTATTTT.

J is TRBJ2-4 and V is TRBV12-3 or TRBV12-4; D is uncertain. V gave up 3 bases and J gave up 5 bases, with 8 bases separating them. This CDR3 comprises 13 residues. The CDR3 DNA is TGTGCCAGCAGTTTTATTGCGGAAAACATTCAGTACTTC. It translates to CASSFIAENIQYF.

Only one count was recorded for this clone. The chain carries TRBV6-5 and TRBJ1-1, with D hard to call. The V gene's germline CDR1 is MNHEY and CDR2 SVGAGI. Trimming cost V 0 bases and J 9 bases, with 11 bases left between them. The CDR3 is 13 residues long. The CDR3 sequence: CASSYSGLGKAFF. In DNA, the CDR3 is TGTGCCAGCAGTTACTCGGGTCTCGGGAAAGCTTTCTTT.

V is TRBV7-3 and J is TRBJ2-2; possible D gene TRBD2, 6 bases. The CDR3 covers 15 residues. CDR1 and CDR2 from the germline V gene are SGHTA and FQGTGA. The V and J ends lost 2 bases and 0 bases respectively, with 7 bases between them. DNA for the CDR3: TGTGCCAGCAGCTTAGGAGGGTCGAACACCGGGGAGCTGTTTTTT. It specifies CASSLGGSNTGELFF.

This clone showed up just a few times. One junction end disagrees with the germline gene, perhaps due to a read error. The chain combines TRBV7-7 with TRBJ2-3; unclear D gene. The germline V gene encodes CDR1 SSHAT and CDR2 FNYEAQ (reference sequence). This CDR3 comprises 16 residues. This chain's CDR3 is CASSSGTPGGTDTQYF. The DNA for the CDR3 is TGTGCTAGCAGCTCCGGTACTCCCGGAGGCACAGATACGCAGTATTTT.

The chain uses TRBV3-1 (or the pseudogene TRBV3-2) and TRBJ2-2, with D tentatively TRBD2 (5 bases). CDR3 length: 15 residues. The germline CDR1 and CDR2 sequences are LGHDT and YNNKEL (reference sequence). Trimming stripped 6 bases from V and 1 base from J, with 12 bases between. CDR3 DNA: TGTGCCAGCAGGGCAACTAGGGAGAACACCGGGGAGCTGTTTTTT. Translated: CASRATRENTGELFF.

The V gene is TRBV7-2, the J gene TRBJ1-2; unclear D gene. CDR3 length: 14 residues. The V gene's germline CDR1 is SGHTA and CDR2 FQGNSA. Deletions cut 5 bases from V and 2 bases from J, with 12 bases between. CDR3 DNA: TGTGCCAGCAGCCCGAGCAAATTCAACTATGGCTACACCTTC. Translated, it gives CASSPSKFNYGYTF.

The chain employs TRBV7-9 and TRBJ1-2, with 7 nucleotides matching TRBD1. Germline values: CDR1 SEHNR, CDR2 FQNEAQ (reference sequence). Trimming cost V 5 bases and J 0 bases; bases outside gene matches: 9. CDR3 size: 16 residues. The CDR3: CASSLPRQGPNYGYTF. The CDR3 DNA reads as TGTGCCAGCAGCCTGCCTCGACAGGGACCTAACTATGGCTACACCTTC.

The rearrangement links TRBV6-2 or TRBV6-3 to TRBJ2-7, with D maybe TRBD1 (6 bases). This CDR3 has 17 residues. Germline lookup yields CDR1 MNHEY and CDR2 SVGEGT. V gave up 2 bases and J gave up 4 bases, with 21 bases separating them. Here the CDR3 reads CASSYNLGTGKDYEQYF. The CDR3 coding sequence is TGTGCCAGCAGTTACAATTTAGGTACAGGGAAGGATTACGAGCAGTACTTC.

The chain combines TRBV27 with TRBJ2-7, with 10 bases identical to TRBD1. CDR3 size: 17 residues. Germline-derived CDR1 and CDR2 are MNHEY and SMNVEV (reference sequence). The V and J ends lost 2 bases and 0 bases, in that order; junction bases with no gene match: 7. The CDR3 reads CASSLGGQGGPSYEQYF. The CDR3 region has the DNA TGTGCCAGCAGTTTAGGAGGACAGGGGGGGCCCTCCTACGAGCAGTACTTC.